This TCR beta chain derives from a study of blood T cell repertoires in COVID-19 (dated by TCRdb to the early 2020s). Context from the whole study: Samples covering the acute and convalescent phases of COVID-19 were provided by collaborators in the United States, Italy and Spain. Deeply sampled blood TCRbeta repertoires from subjects exposed to, actively infected with, or recovered from COVID-19 were included in the dataset. The samples were drawn from two sources: the first 160 participants of the ongoing ImmuneRACE study, and fewer than 1,500 subjects contributed by 6 global collaborators. A freely available public database, intended as a resource for researchers studying the immune response to SARS-CoV-2, is where the repertoires were released. A de-identified subject ID, COVID-19 status, age in years and sex were almost always included in the sample metadata. The material from the prospective study consisted of cDNA or gDNA derived from T cells, B-cell-depleted T cells, or PBMCs. Where HLA class I and class II types were available, the types were taken from metadata supplied by the sample provider, not from assay-based typing.

The CDR3 contains 13 residues, cysteine and phenylalanine counted. Of the read, only the CDR3 DNA is kept; its 39 bases are in frame from base 1. V was cut back by 4 bases and J by 3 bases, leaving a gap of 10 bases between them. Reading the germline V gene (reference sequence) gives CDR1 LGHDT and CDR2 YNNKEL. The collaborating institutions used their own protocols to collect whole blood in K2EDTA tubes. For TCRbeta analysis, collaborators shipped samples in one of three forms: frozen whole blood, isolated PBMCs, or DNA extracted from either of those sample types. The full study reports these points: How much clinical and demographic metadata was included differed by source and by participant, and the metadata was provided uncurated.

TCRbeta CDR3 regions were amplified from genomic DNA using the immunoSEQ Assay, a bias-controlled multiplex PCR. The paper's data handling went like this. Nucleated cell counts per sample were estimated from amplification of reference gene primers within the assay. To quantify the absolute abundance of each unique TCRbeta CDR3 rearrangement, sequence reads were collapsed and filtered. For each sample, productive Simpson clonality was calculated by taking the square root of Simpson's diversity index across productive rearrangements. Here the immuneACCESS table is served through TCRdb, limited to in-frame sequences with V and J called. Missing clones are a known gap in these copies; in checked studies unresolved V genes cover under half, and the rest lacks a known reason. D and trimming come from the DNA, and the V and J calls and clone size come from that table. The sample table shows around 99,000 clones, and 60% to 85% are seen once. Of the sample, around 4.4% is held by the ten largest clones.

In the case of this clone: Its antigen is still unknown. Base qualities are not provided; no much larger clone lies one nucleotide away.

The sequenced material came from peripheral blood. The TCR was taken from a man between 65 and 85 years old with acute or convalescent COVID-19. The V and J segments used are TRBV3-1 (or the pseudogene TRBV3-2) and TRBJ2-7, with a tentative D gene TRBD2 over 5 matching bases. The encoded CDR3 is CASSPSGIYEQYF. The DNA is as follows: TGTGCCAGCAGCCCGTCCGGGATCTACGAGCAGTACTTC.